The clone carrying this TCR beta chain was detected ten times or more. The sequenced template was RNA, covering the TCR beta CDR3 region. Following a first-round RT-PCR that used HTBI primers, a second-round multiplex PCR was carried out. TCRdb fed the multiplex PCR reads into MiXCR, producing one record per CDR3 protein. The profile shows a few hundred thousand distinct CDR3 sequences, 15% to 20% of them singletons. The CDR3 spans 12 residues. V lost 6 bases to trimming and J lost 0 bases, with 2 bases between them. The data were obtained in a study of Graves' ophthalmopathy and Graves' hyperthyroidism.

The receptor was isolated from a woman between 18 and 29 years old with Graves' ophthalmopathy. This chain connects TRBV12-3 or TRBV12-4 to TRBJ2-2; D remains ambiguous. Sequencing used peripheral blood. CDR3 DNA sequence: TGTGCCAGCAGCGCGAACACCGGGGAGCTGTTTTTT. This codes for CASSANTGELFF.